Each of the 29 T cell receptor beta chains below was sequenced from the same sample in a study of cytomegalovirus exposure and HLA in healthy donors. Libraries were prepared by immunoSEQ multiplex PCR; TCRdb keeps only in-frame clonotypes and omits some of them. Of 100,000 to 150,000 clones listed, roughly nine tenths are singletons. Sequenced material: PBMCs. The receptors here all came from a woman between 18 and 30 years old in good health and CMV-seronegative.

This chain links TRBV19 with TRBJ1-4; 8 nucleotides match TRBD1. V trimming: 5 bases; J trimming: 5 bases; junction bases outside the gene matches: 4. The CDR3 has 14 residues. CDR1 is LNHDA, CDR2 SQIVND, per germline (reference sequence). CDR3 in amino acids: CASSVQGGNEKLFF. In nucleotides, the CDR3 is TGTGCCAGTAGTGTACAGGGGGGCAATGAAAAACTGTTTTTT.

The chain uses TRBV7-2 and TRBJ1-4; unclear D gene. The V and J ends lost 3 bases and 0 bases respectively, with 5 bases between them. This CDR3 is 14 amino acids long. Germline loops: CDR1 SGHTA, CDR2 FQGNSA. In DNA form, the CDR3 reads TGTGCCAGCAGCTTCGGGACAACTAATGAAAAACTGTTTTTT. Translated: CASSFGTTNEKLFF. The variable domain in full, completed from reference TRBV7-2 and TRBJ1-4, reads GAGVSQSPSNKVTEKGKDVELRCDPISGHTALYWYRQSLGQGLEFLIYFQGNSAPDKSGLPSDRFSAERTGGSVSTLTIQRTQQEDSAVYLCASSFGTTNEKLFFGSGTQLSVL.

The rearrangement joins TRBV5-6 to TRBJ1-1; D remains ambiguous. The germline V gene has CDR1 SGHDT and CDR2 YYEEEE. This CDR3 region has 16 residues. Trimming cost V 0 bases and J 1 base, with 13 bases left between them. Here the CDR3 reads CASSLVWRRENTEAFF. Here the CDR3 DNA reads TGTGCCAGCAGCTTGGTTTGGAGGAGAGAGAACACTGAAGCTTTCTTT.

For the CDR3, the DNA is TGTGCCAGCAGCTTAGGAGTCTCAATGGGGGGTGAAGCTTTCTTT. It yields the protein CASSLGVSMGGEAFF. The chain recombines TRBV7-9 with TRBJ1-1, with D tentatively TRBD1 (5 bases). V gave up 1 base and J gave up 7 bases, with 16 bases separating them. The CDR3 spans 15 residues. Per germline, CDR1 SEHNR and CDR2 FQNEAQ (reference sequence).

The chain combines TRBV19 with TRBJ2-1; 8 bases are a match to TRBD1. CDR1 and CDR2 from the germline V gene are LNHDA and SQIVND (reference sequence). The CDR3 spans 13 residues. V shed 8 bases and J 3 bases; nucleotides not matched to a gene: 3. The CDR3 protein is CASGTGIYNEQFF. For the CDR3, the DNA is TGTGCCAGTGGGACAGGCATCTACAATGAGCAGTTCTTC.

The V call is TRBV13, the J call TRBJ2-7; 8 nucleotides line up with TRBD2. V was pared by 1 base and J by 2 bases, with 10 bases of the junction left unmatched. This CDR3 contains 17 residues. Germline V gene lookup returns CDR1 PRHDT and CDR2 FYEKMQ (reference sequence). CDR3 nucleotides: TGTGCCAGCAGCTTAGTGTCTAGCGGGCACGAAACCTACGAGCAGTACTTC. Its protein product is CASSLVSSGHETYEQYF.

This clone was found once. The chain recombines TRBV5-6 with TRBJ1-3; no clear D gene. Germline CDR1 is SGHDT and CDR2 is YYEEEE. The ends were cut back, 4 bases at V and 0 bases at J, with 14 bases in the middle. The CDR3 sequence is 16 residues long. The CDR3 reads CASSGRGYSSGNTIYF. In DNA, the CDR3 is TGTGCCAGCAGCGGACGAGGGTATAGCTCTGGAAACACCATATATTTT.

The chain has TRBV6-5 and TRBJ1-5; 8 nucleotides align to TRBD1. Germline V gene lookup returns CDR1 MNHEY and CDR2 SVGAGI. The CDR3 loop spans 15 amino acids. Losses at the gene ends were 6 bases for V and 3 bases for J; bases not matched to a gene: 7. This CDR3 reads CASSPPGQANQPQHF. CDR3 DNA: TGTGCCAGCAGCCCACCGGGACAGGCCAATCAGCCCCAGCATTTT.

The rearrangement links TRBV12-5 to TRBJ2-7; D is possibly TRBD1 (5 bases). Trimming removed 1 base from V and 1 base from J, with 17 bases in between. The CDR3 length is 17 residues. The V gene's germline CDR1 is LGHNT and CDR2 FRNRAP. The CDR3 loop reads CASGLDFFSTASYEQYF. The CDR3 DNA is TGTGCTAGTGGTTTGGACTTTTTCTCGACAGCTTCCTACGAGCAGTACTTC. The entire variable domain, with the rest obtained from reference TRBV12-5 and TRBJ2-7, is as follows: DARVTQTPRHKVTEMGQEVTMRCQPILGHNTVFWYRQTMMQGLELLAYFRNRAPLDDSGMPKDRFSAEMPDATLATLKIQPSEPRDSAVYFCASGLDFFSTASYEQYFGPGTRLTVT.

The V gene is TRBV9, the J gene TRBJ2-6; D call uncertain. Trimming cost V 3 bases and J 10 bases, with 11 bases left between them. In germline, CDR1 is SGDLS, CDR2 YYNGEE. The CDR3 has 13 amino acids. CDR3 protein: CASSALPLNVLTF. The CDR3 DNA follows: TGTGCCAGCAGCGCCCTCCCCCTGAACGTCCTGACTTTC.

This clone came up a few times. The chain couples TRBV2 to TRBJ2-7; D is ambiguous. CDR1 and CDR2 from the germline V gene are SNHLY and FYNNEI. Trimming took off 4 bases at V and 2 bases at J, with 9 bases between the two ends. CDR3 length equals 13 residues. CDR3: CASSVLRTYEQYF. The CDR3 DNA reads TGTGCCAGCAGTGTACTCAGGACCTACGAGCAGTACTTC.

This clone was counted a single time. The genes are TRBV11-2 and TRBJ2-2, with 11 nucleotides matching TRBD2. This CDR3 has 16 amino acids. Germline CDR1 reads SGHAT; CDR2 reads FQNNGV. With V trimmed by 3 bases and J by 0 bases, 0 bases remained unmatched. DNA of the CDR3: TGTGCCAGCAGCTTGACTAGCGGGGCGAACACCGGGGAGCTGTTTTTT. It yields the protein CASSLTSGANTGELFF.

This clone appeared once. In DNA form, the CDR3 reads TGTGCCAGCAGCTTTGTAAACTCCTACGAGCAGTACTTC. Translated, it gives CASSFVNSYEQYF. The rearrangement uses TRBV5-5 and TRBJ2-7; D remains unclear. Deletions cut 2 bases from V and 0 bases from J, with 6 bases between. This CDR3 has 13 residues. From germline, CDR1 is SGHKS and CDR2 YYEKEE (reference sequence).

CDR3 in amino acids: CASSLIAGGTYEQYF. The DNA for the CDR3 is TGTGCCAGCAGCTTGATAGCGGGGGGGACCTACGAGCAGTACTTC. The V gene is TRBV7-2, the J gene TRBJ2-7, with 11 nucleotides matching TRBD2. CDR3 length: 15 amino acids. Germline CDR1 SGHTA, CDR2 FQGNSA. Trimming cost V 3 bases and J 2 bases; bases outside gene matches: 3. Full variable domain (rest looked up from reference TRBV7-2 and TRBJ2-7): GAGVSQSPSNKVTEKGKDVELRCDPISGHTALYWYRQSLGQGLEFLIYFQGNSAPDKSGLPSDRFSAERTGGSVSTLTIQRTQQEDSAVYLCASSLIAGGTYEQYFGPGTRLTVT.

The CDR3 reads CASSSHDRGDQPQHF. In DNA, the CDR3 is TGTGCCAGCAGTTCCCACGACAGGGGGGATCAGCCCCAGCATTTT. The chain joins TRBV6-6 to TRBJ1-5, with 9 bases lining up with TRBD1. Germline-derived CDR1 and CDR2 are MNHNY and SVGAGI (reference sequence). V trimming: 4 bases; J trimming: 5 bases; junction bases outside the gene matches: 6. This CDR3 region has 15 residues.

The J gene is TRBJ2-7, the V gene TRBV5-1; D unresolved. This CDR3 has 12 residues. Germline V gene data show CDR1 as SGHRS and CDR2 as YFSETQ. V was shortened by 4 bases and J by 3 bases, with 8 bases between the two germline ends. CDR3 residues: CASSPAGYEQYF. In DNA, the CDR3 is TGCGCCAGCAGCCCCGCAGGCTACGAGCAGTACTTC.

The chain joins TRBV7-2 to TRBJ1-6, with 9 bases matching TRBD1. The CDR3 is 15 amino acids. V shed 6 bases, J shed 6 bases, and the junction held 6 bases outside the gene matches. In germline, CDR1 is SGHTA, CDR2 FQGNSA. Written as DNA, the CDR3 is TGTGCCAGCAGTTACCGGGACAGGGCTAATTCACCCCTCCACTTT. It translates to CASSYRDRANSPLHF.

The gene calls are TRBV7-7 and TRBJ1-1; TRBD1 is a possible D gene (5 bases). The germline V gene encodes CDR1 SSHAT and CDR2 FNYEAQ (reference sequence). V was shortened by 0 bases and J by 5 bases, with 7 bases between the two germline ends. This CDR3 spans 13 amino acids. The CDR3 loop reads CASSLAPGTEAFF. The CDR3 DNA is TGTGCCAGCAGCTTAGCCCCAGGGACTGAAGCTTTCTTT.

CDR3 residues: CASSQDNRGGPDEQFF. CDR3 bases: TGTGCCAGCAGCCAAGATAACCGGGGGGGCCCGGATGAGCAGTTCTTC. The V call is TRBV4-2, the J call TRBJ2-1; 8 bases fit TRBD2. Germline lookup yields CDR1 LGHNA and CDR2 YNFKEQ. This CDR3 is built from 16 residues. V was pared by 0 bases and J by 8 bases, with 9 bases of the junction left unmatched.

The V call is TRBV10-3, the J call TRBJ1-5, with 7 positions matching TRBD1. The CDR3 is 13 amino acids. V lost 6 bases, J lost 5 bases, and 4 bases stayed unmatched. Per the germline V gene, CDR1 is ENHRY and CDR2 is SYGVKD. The DNA for the CDR3 is TGTGCCATCAGGCAGGGGGTAGATCAGCCCCAGCATTTT. It specifies CAIRQGVDQPQHF.

V gene TRBV7-6 combines with J gene TRBJ2-7, with D possibly TRBD2 on 6 matching bases. CDR3 length: 13 residues. Germline V gene lookup returns CDR1 SGHVS and CDR2 FNYEAQ. V was trimmed by 2 bases and J by 6 bases, leaving 11 bases between them. The CDR3 sequence: CASSLSSGVEQYF. CDR3 sequence (DNA): TGTGCCAGCAGCTTATCGTCGGGGGTCGAGCAGTACTTC. Full variable domain (rest looked up from reference TRBV7-6 and TRBJ2-7): GAGVSQSPRYKVTKRGQDVALRCDPISGHVSLYWYRQALGQGPEFLTYFNYEAQQDKSGLPNDRFSAERPEGSISTLTIQRTEQRDSAMYRCASSLSSGVEQYFGPGTRLTVT.

The chain joins TRBV7-9 to TRBJ1-3; TRBD1 matches at 7 bases. The CDR3 covers 13 residues. Germline V lookup: CDR1 SEHNR, CDR2 FQNEAQ (reference sequence). The V gene end was trimmed by 9 bases and the J gene end by 1 base; junction bases not matched to a gene: 3. CDR3 coding DNA: TGTGCCAGTGAACAGGGGTCTGGAAACACCATATATTTT. Translating gives CASEQGSGNTIYF.

This clone was observed a few times. This chain links TRBV7-9 with TRBJ2-7; possible D gene TRBD1, 6 bases. The CDR3 length is 14 residues. V was shortened by 1 base and J by 6 bases, with 13 bases between the two germline ends. Germline CDR1 and CDR2: SEHNR and FQNEAQ (reference sequence). The DNA of the CDR3 is TGTGCCAGCAGCTTAGATTCAGGGGCCCGCGAGCAGTACTTC. Encoded protein: CASSLDSGAREQYF.

The chain couples TRBV4-1 to TRBJ1-4; maybe TRBD1 (5 bases). CDR1 is MGHRA and CDR2 is YSYEKL in the germline V gene. V lost 3 bases and J 7 bases, leaving 15 bases between the germline ends. This CDR3 region has 15 residues. The DNA for the CDR3 is TGCGCCAGCAGCCAGATAGGGGAAGAGGTTGAAAAACTGTTTTTT. Protein sequence: CASSQIGEEVEKLFF.

Comment on this clone: A junction boundary mismatches the germline segment, possibly from a read error. This rearrangement joins TRBV6-1 to TRBJ2-2; D is ambiguous. This CDR3 is 12 amino acids long. Germline V gene lookup returns CDR1 MNHNS and CDR2 SASEGT. CDR3 sequence: CASSDNSGELFF. The CDR3 DNA reads TGTGCCAGCAGTGATAACAGCGGGGAGCTGTTTTTT.

CDR3 amino acids: CASRSRDRVYGYTF. The CDR3, as DNA: TGTGCCAGCAGGAGCCGGGACAGGGTTTATGGCTACACCTTC. The rearrangement links TRBV6-1 to TRBJ1-2; TRBD1 matches 9 bases. Trimming at V came to 6 bases and at J to 5 bases, leaving 7 bases not matched to a gene. Germline CDR1 and CDR2: MNHNS and SASEGT. The CDR3 sequence is 14 residues long.

The CDR3 sequence: CALKRGGTDTQYF. The CDR3 DNA follows: TGTGCCCTCAAAAGGGGGGGAACAGATACGCAGTATTTT. The genes are TRBV10-3 and TRBJ2-3; TRBD2 might be the D (7 bases). V lost 11 bases to trimming and J lost 3 bases, with 15 bases between them. This CDR3 is built from 13 residues. Germline CDR1 and CDR2: ENHRY and SYGVKD.

V usage is TRBV9 and J usage is TRBJ1-2; TRBD1 matches at 8 bases. The CDR3 runs to 14 residues. Germline lookup yields CDR1 SGDLS and CDR2 YYNGEE. V lost 4 bases and J lost 3; bases outside the gene matches: 5. In nucleotides, the CDR3 is TGTGCCAGCAGCCTGGACAGGGAGGACTATGGCTACACCTTC. Its translation is CASSLDREDYGYTF. The full variable domain, completed using reference TRBV9 and TRBJ1-2, is DSGVTQTPKHLITATGQRVTLRCSPRSGDLSVYWYQQSLDQGLQFLIQYYNGEERAKGNILERFSAQQFPDLHSELNLSSLELGDSALYFCASSLDREDYGYTFGSGTRLTVV.

CDR3 sequence: CASSLVEGTEAFF. For the CDR3, the DNA is TGTGCCAGCAGCTTGGTTGAGGGCACTGAAGCTTTCTTT. The rearrangement links TRBV5-6 to TRBJ1-1; D is undetermined. This CDR3 has 13 residues. With 0 bases removed from V and 4 bases from J, the gap between germline ends came to 7 bases. Germline CDR1 reads SGHDT; CDR2 reads YYEEEE.